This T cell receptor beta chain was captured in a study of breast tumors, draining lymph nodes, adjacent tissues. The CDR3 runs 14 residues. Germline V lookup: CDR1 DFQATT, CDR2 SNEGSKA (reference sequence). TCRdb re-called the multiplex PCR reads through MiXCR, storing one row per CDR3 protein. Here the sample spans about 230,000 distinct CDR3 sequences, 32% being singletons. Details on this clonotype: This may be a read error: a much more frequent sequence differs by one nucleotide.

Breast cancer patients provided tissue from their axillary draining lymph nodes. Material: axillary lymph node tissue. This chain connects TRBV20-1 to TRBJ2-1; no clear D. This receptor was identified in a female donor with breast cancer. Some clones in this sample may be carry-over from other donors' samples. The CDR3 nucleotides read TGCAGTGCTAGTACCGGGCGTAAATACACTGAGCAGCTCTTC. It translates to CSASTGRKYTEQLF.